Ten or more counts support the clone carrying this T cell receptor beta chain. Template switching with 5'RACE generated the TCR cDNA and added a universal primer site and UMIs. TCRdb recomputed calls from the 5' RACE reads with MiXCR, one row per CDR3 protein. The table lists around 31,000 distinct CDR3 sequences, about 10% of them singletons. The germline V gene encodes CDR1 MGHRA and CDR2 YSYEKL. V lost 1 base and J lost 5, with 9 bases in between. The CDR3 has 14 residues. This record belongs to a study of T cells after yellow fever vaccination. Study-level findings and limits: CD4 and CD8 compartments shared a small share of clonotypes. The bulk population could contribute abundant contaminating clonotypes to FACS-sorted repertoires.

The sample was PBMCs, either bulk or a sorted T-cell subset (CD4+, CD8+, memory, or dextramer-sorted; not recorded which), taken less than 18 days after the first yellow fever vaccination. This TCR came from a man aged 18-30 years who received the YFV17D yellow fever vaccine. This chain links TRBV4-1 with TRBJ1-5, with D possibly being TRBD1 (5 bases). The CDR3 loop is CASSQVRVDQPQHF. Here the CDR3 DNA reads TGCGCCAGCAGCCAAGTCAGGGTTGATCAGCCCCAGCATTTT.